According to its frequency, the clone carrying this TCR beta chain is medium-sized. Germline values: CDR1 SNHLY, CDR2 FYNNEI. This CDR3 has 13 residues. This entry is derived from a study of T cells in severe cutaneous drug reactions. In the study overall: Naranjo and ALDEN algorithms identified the culprit drug.

Bulk and single-cell libraries used iRepertoire multiplex PCR with TCR subtype-specific primers. From the multiplex PCR reads, TCRdb lists one entry per CDR3 protein and no DNA. This sample contains 950 to 1,500 distinct CDR3 sequences. Carbamazepine had induced Stevens-Johnson syndrome or toxic epidermal necrolysis in the sequenced donors. The clonotype comes from a human donor with a severe cutaneous adverse drug reaction. The specimen sequenced was PBMCs. The rearrangement links TRBV2 to TRBJ2-1; TCRdb's D call, TRBD1, is unchecked because there is no DNA. The CDR3: CAIVRRGSLEQFF.